This record covers a single T cell receptor (beta chain). Its target is not known. RNA transcripts were the template for amplifying TCR beta CDR3 regions. First-round RT-PCR with HTBI primers amplified the TCR CDR3 region. TCRdb reprocessed the multiplex PCR reads via MiXCR and lists one record per CDR3 protein. The table records 400,000 to 450,000 distinct CDR3 sequences, roughly 15% of them present only once. The record originates from a study of T cells in Graves' hyperthyroidism and ophthalmopathy. Study findings and constraints: Blood also held most thyroid clonotypes expanded beyond 0.001. A 13 V-J model separated ophthalmopathy from stable hyperthyroidism.

The CDR3 contains 15 residues. V lost 2 bases to trimming and J lost 3 bases, with 11 bases between them. Germline lookup yields CDR1 MGHRA and CDR2 YSYEKL. Clinical Activity Scores of at least 3, NOSPECS grades of at least 4 and durations under 3 months characterized ophthalmopathy patients. Each diagnosis drew on symptoms, thyroxine, TRAb, thyroid ultrasound and orbital computed tomography findings. The receptor was derived from a man aged 18 to 29 with Graves' ophthalmopathy. Sequenced sample: blood. The genes are TRBV4-1 and TRBJ2-4; D is possibly TRBD1 (5 bases). The CDR3 region is CASSQSRVIKNIQYF. In DNA form, the CDR3 reads TGCGCCAGCAGCCAATCCAGGGTAATCAAAAACATTCAGTACTTC.